This entry describes one TCR beta chain. The antigen is not known. A second about 7 to 11 cycle PCR used barcoded and J-beta primers. TCRdb reprocessed the 5' RACE reads via MiXCR and lists one record per CDR3 protein. The data contain 1.5 million to 2 million distinct CDR3 sequences, just under 50% of them singletons. The CDR3 extends over 18 amino acids. V lost 6 bases to trimming and J lost 2 bases; unmatched junction nucleotides: 14. Germline V lookup: CDR1 MGHDK, CDR2 SYGVNS. All donors came from Russia, were Caucasian and healthy, and spanned ages about 6 to 100. The data belong to a study of blood T cells in healthy people across ages. Broader study findings: Older age coincided with a roughly linear decline in TCR beta diversity per million T cells. The CMV status of each donor remained undetermined, and this could have confounded shifts in expanded clonotypes.

Sequencing was carried out using blood. This clonotype was sampled from a woman in her 40s in good health. V and J are TRBV25-1 and TRBJ2-1; 9 bases agree with TRBD1. The CDR3 region has the DNA TGTGCCAGCAGATCCGGGACAGGGAGATTTAGCACCTACAATGAGCAGTTCTTC. Translated: CASRSGTGRFSTYNEQFF. The full variable domain, rest sourced from reference TRBV25-1 and TRBJ2-1, is EADIYQTPRYLVIGTGKKITLECSQTMGHDKMYWYQQDPGMELHLIHYSYGVNSTEKGDLSSESTVSRIRTEHFPLTLESARPSHTSQYLCASRSGTGRFSTYNEQFFGPGTRLTVL.